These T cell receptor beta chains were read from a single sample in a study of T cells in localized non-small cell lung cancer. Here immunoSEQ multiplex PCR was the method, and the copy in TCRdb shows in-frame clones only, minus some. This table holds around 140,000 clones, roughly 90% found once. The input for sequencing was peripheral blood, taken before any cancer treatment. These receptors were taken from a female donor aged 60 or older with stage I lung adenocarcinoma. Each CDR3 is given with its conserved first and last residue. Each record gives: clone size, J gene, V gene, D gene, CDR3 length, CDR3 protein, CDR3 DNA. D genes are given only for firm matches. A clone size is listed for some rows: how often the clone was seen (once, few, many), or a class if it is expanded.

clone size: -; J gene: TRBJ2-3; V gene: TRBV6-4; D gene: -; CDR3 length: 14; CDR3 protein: CASSDIGTADTQYF; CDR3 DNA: TGTGCCAGCAGTGACATAGGGACGGCAGATACGCAGTATTTT
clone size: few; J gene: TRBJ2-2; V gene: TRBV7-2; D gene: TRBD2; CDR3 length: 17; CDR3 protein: CASSLEGGLARTGELFF; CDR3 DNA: TGTGCCAGCAGCTTAGAGGGGGGACTAGCGCGCACCGGGGAGCTGTTTTTT
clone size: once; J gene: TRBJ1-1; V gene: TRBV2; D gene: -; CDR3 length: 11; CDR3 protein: CASSVGREAFF; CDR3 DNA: TGTGCCAGCAGTGTAGGCAGAGAAGCTTTCTTT
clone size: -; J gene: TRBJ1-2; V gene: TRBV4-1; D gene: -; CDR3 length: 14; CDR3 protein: CASSQVKQNYGYTF; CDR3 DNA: TGCGCCAGCAGCCAAGTTAAACAGAACTATGGCTACACCTTC
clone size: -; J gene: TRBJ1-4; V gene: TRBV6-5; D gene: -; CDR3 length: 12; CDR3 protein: CASRSKGEKLFF; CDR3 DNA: TGTGCCAGCAGATCGAAAGGTGAAAAACTGTTTTTT
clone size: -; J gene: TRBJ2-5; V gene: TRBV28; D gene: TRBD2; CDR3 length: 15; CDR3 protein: CASSFPSGGQETQYF; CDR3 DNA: TGTGCCAGCAGTTTTCCTAGCGGGGGTCAAGAGACCCAGTACTTC
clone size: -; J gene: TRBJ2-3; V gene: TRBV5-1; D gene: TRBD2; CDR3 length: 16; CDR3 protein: CASSSIAGGHTDTQYF; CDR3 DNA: TGCGCCAGCAGTTCGATAGCGGGAGGGCACACAGATACGCAGTATTTT
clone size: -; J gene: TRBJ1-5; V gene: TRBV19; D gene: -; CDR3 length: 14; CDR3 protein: CASSILQANQPQHF; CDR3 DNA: TGTGCCAGTAGTATACTGCAGGCAAATCAGCCCCAGCATTTT
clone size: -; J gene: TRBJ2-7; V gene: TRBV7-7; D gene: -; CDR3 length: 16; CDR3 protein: CASSPGAGGVGYEQYF; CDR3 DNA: TGTGCTAGCAGCCCAGGAGCCGGGGGCGTGGGCTACGAGCAGTACTTC
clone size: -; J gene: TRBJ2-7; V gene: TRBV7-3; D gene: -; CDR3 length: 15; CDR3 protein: CASSIAGGSSYEQYF; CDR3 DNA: TGTGCCAGCAGTATAGCAGGAGGTAGTTCCTACGAGCAGTACTTC
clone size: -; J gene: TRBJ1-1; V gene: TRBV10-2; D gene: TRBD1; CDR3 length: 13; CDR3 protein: CAITDRGNTEAFF; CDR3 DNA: TGCGCCATCACGGACAGGGGGAACACTGAAGCTTTCTTT
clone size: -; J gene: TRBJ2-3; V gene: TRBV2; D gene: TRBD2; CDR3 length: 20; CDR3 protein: CASKGSVGSGRAVGTDTQYF; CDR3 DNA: TGTGCCAGCAAGGGGTCGGTGGGTAGCGGGAGGGCCGTTGGCACAGATACGCAGTATTTT
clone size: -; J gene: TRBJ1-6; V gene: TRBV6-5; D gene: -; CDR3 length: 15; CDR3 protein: CASSTGGGKNSPLHF; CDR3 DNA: TGTGCCAGCAGCACGGGGGGTGGAAAAAATTCACCCCTCCACTTT
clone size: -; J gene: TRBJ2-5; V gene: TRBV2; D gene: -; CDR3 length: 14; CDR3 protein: CASSTTVYQETQYF; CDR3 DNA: TGTGCCAGCAGTACAACAGTGTACCAAGAGACCCAGTACTTC
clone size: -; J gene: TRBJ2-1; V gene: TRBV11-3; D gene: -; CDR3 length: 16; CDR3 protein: CASSLEGYWPDNEQFF; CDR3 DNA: TGTGCCAGCAGCTTAGAGGGGTACTGGCCCGACAATGAGCAGTTCTTC
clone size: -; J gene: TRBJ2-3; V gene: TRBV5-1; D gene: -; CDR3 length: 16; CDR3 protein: CASSLGDWYRTDTQYF; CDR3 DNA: TGCGCCAGCAGCTTGGGAGACTGGTATCGCACAGATACGCAGTATTTT
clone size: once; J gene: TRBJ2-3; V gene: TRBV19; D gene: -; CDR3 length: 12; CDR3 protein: CASSFLTDTQYF; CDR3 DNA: TGTGCCAGTAGTTTCCTCACAGATACGCAGTATTTT
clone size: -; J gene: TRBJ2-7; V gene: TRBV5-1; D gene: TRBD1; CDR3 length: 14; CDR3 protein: CASRIGTGVGEQYF; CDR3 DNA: TGCGCCAGCAGGATTGGGACAGGGGTGGGGGAGCAGTACTTC
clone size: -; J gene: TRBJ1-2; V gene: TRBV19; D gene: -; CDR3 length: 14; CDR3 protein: CASSNYGDNYGYTF; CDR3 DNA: TGTGCCAGTAGTAACTACGGGGATAACTATGGCTACACCTTC
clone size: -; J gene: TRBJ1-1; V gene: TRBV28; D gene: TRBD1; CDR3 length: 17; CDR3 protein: CASNSAGQGFIKAEAFF; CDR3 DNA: TGTGCCAGCAATTCCGCGGGACAGGGTTTTATCAAGGCTGAAGCTTTCTTT
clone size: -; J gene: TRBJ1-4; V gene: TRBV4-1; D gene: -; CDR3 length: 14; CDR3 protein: CASSQVETGEKLFF; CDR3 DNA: TGCGCCAGCAGCCAAGTCGAGACGGGTGAAAAACTGTTTTTT
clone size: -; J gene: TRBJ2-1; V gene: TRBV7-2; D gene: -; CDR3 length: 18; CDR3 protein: CASSAPPGAPLVYNEQFF; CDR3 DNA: TGTGCCAGCAGCGCGCCCCCGGGGGCCCCCCTGGTATACAATGAGCAGTTCTTC
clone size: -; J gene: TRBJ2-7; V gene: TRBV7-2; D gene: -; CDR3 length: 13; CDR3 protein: CASSLRGLREQYF; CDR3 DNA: TGTGCCAGCAGCTTAAGAGGTTTGCGCGAGCAGTACTTC
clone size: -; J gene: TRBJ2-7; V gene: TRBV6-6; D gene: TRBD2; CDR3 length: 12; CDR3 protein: CASRGGPYEQYF; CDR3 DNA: TGTGCCAGCCGGGGGGGCCCCTACGAGCAGTACTTC
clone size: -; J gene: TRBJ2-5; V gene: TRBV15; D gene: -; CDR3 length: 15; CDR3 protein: CATSRDRNSQETQYF; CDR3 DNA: TGTGCCACCAGCAGAGATCGTAATAGTCAAGAGACCCAGTACTTC
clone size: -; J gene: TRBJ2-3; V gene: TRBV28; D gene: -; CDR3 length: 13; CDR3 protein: CASSLPLPDTQYF; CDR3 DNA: TGTGCCAGCAGTTTACCCCTCCCAGATACGCAGTATTTT
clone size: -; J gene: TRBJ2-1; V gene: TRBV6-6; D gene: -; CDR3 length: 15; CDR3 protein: CASNPLGLEYNEQFF; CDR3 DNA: TGTGCCAGCAACCCCTTGGGGCTGGAGTACAATGAGCAGTTCTTC
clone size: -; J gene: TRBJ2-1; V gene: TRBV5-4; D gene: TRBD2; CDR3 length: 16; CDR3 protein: CASSLRLLAGNNEQFF; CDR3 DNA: TGTGCCAGCAGCTTGCGGTTACTAGCGGGGAACAATGAGCAGTTCTTC
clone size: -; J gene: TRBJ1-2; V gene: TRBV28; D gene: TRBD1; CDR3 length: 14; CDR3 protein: CASRPQGALLGYTF; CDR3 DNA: TGTGCCAGCAGGCCACAGGGGGCGCTACTCGGCTACACCTTC
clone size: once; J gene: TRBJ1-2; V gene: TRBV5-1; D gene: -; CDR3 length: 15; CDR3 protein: CASSLAIGANYGYTF; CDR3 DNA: TGCGCCAGCAGCTTGGCCATCGGAGCTAACTATGGCTACACCTTC
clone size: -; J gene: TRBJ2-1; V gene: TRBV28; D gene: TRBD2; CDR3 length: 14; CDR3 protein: CASRGLAVYNEQFF; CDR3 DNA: TGTGCCAGCAGGGGTCTAGCGGTATACAATGAGCAGTTCTTC
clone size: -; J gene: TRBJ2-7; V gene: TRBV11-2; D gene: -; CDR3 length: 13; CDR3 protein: CASSLTPGDEQYF; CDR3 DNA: TGTGCCAGCAGCTTAACTCCGGGGGACGAGCAGTACTTC
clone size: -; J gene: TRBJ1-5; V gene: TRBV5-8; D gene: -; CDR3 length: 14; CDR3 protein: CASSFFASNQPQHF; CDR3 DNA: TGTGCCAGCAGCTTCTTCGCTAGCAATCAGCCCCAGCATTTT
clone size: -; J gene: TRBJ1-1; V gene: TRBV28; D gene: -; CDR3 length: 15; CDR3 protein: CASSLGTGLNTEAFF; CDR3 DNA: TGTGCCAGCAGTTTAGGCACCGGACTGAACACTGAAGCTTTCTTT
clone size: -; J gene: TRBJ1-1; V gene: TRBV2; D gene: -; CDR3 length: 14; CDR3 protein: CASSEVRGHTEAFF; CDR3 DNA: TGTGCCAGCAGTGAAGTGAGGGGTCACACTGAAGCTTTCTTT
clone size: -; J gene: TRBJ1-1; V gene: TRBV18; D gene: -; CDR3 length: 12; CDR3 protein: CASSPPGSEAFF; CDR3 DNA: TGTGCCAGCTCACCACCCGGGTCTGAAGCTTTCTTT
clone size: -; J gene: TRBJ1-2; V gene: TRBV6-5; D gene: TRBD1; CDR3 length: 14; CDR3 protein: CASTTRDRGVGYTF; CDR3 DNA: TGTGCCAGCACGACCCGGGACAGGGGGGTTGGCTACACCTTC
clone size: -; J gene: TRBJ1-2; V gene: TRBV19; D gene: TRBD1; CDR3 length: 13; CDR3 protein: CASQLGQGQGYTF; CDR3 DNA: TGTGCCAGCCAACTAGGACAGGGCCAAGGCTACACCTTC
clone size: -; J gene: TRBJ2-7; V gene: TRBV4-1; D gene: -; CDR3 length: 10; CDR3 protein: CASSLNRQYF; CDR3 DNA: TGCGCCAGCAGCCTCAACCGGCAGTACTTC
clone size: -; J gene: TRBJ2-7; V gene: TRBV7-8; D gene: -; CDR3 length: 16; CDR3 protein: CASSYRTGQAASEQYF; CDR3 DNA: TGTGCCAGCAGCTACCGCACAGGGCAAGCCGCATCCGAGCAGTACTTC
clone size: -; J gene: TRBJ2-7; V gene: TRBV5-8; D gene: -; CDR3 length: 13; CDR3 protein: CASSLPKPYEQYF; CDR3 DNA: TGTGCCAGCAGCTTACCCAAGCCCTACGAGCAGTACTTC
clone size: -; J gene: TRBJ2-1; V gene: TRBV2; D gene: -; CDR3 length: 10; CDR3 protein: CASSVSEQFF; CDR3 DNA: TGTGCCAGCAGTGTAAGTGAGCAGTTCTTC
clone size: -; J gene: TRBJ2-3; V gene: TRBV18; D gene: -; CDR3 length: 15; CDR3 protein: CASSPGLQGTDTQYF; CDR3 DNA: TGTGCCAGCTCACCCGGGTTACAGGGAACAGATACGCAGTATTTT
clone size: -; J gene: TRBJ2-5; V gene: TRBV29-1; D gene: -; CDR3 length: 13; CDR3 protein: CSSTLAIKETQYF; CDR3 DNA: TGCAGCTCGACCTTAGCGATTAAAGAGACCCAGTACTTC